The 22 T cell receptor beta chains reported below all come from one sample, sequenced in a study of cytomegalovirus exposure and HLA in healthy donors. The PCR ran on 60 Vbeta and 13 Jbeta primers. Libraries were prepared by immunoSEQ multiplex PCR; TCRdb keeps only in-frame clonotypes and omits some of them. The sample carries 99,000 or so clones, approximately 79% recorded once. The material sequenced was PBMCs. The receptors were sampled from a man aged 60-69 years in good health and CMV-seropositive.

Turning to this clone: This CDR3 is also generated by other DNA sequences in the sample. The rearrangement links TRBV20-1 to TRBJ2-5; the D is unclear. The CDR3 runs to 11 residues. CDR1 DFQATT and CDR2 SNEGSKA come from the germline V gene (reference sequence). V gave up 6 bases and J gave up 0 bases, with 5 bases separating them. CDR3 coding DNA: TGCAGTGCAAACAACCAAGAGACCCAGTACTTC. Its protein product is CSANNQETQYF.

V gene TRBV4-3 combines with J gene TRBJ1-2; 9 bases match TRBD1. Germline-derived CDR1 and CDR2 are LGHNA and YSLEER. This CDR3 comprises 17 residues. V lost 0 bases to trimming and J lost 4 bases; unmatched junction nucleotides: 9. CDR3 protein: CASSQDLGTGLSYGYTF. CDR3 DNA sequence: TGCGCCAGCAGCCAAGATTTAGGGACAGGGCTAAGCTATGGCTACACCTTC.

The chain joins TRBV9 to TRBJ1-1; tentatively, D is TRBD1 (5 bases). Looked up from germline, CDR1 is SGDLS and CDR2 is YYNGEE. V gave up 6 bases and J gave up 4 bases, with 13 bases separating them. The CDR3 runs to 13 residues. The CDR3: CASNRGGFTEAFF. As DNA, the CDR3 is TGTGCCAGCAATAGGGGAGGGTTCACTGAAGCTTTCTTT.

This clone was counted a single time. The chain couples TRBV7-8 to TRBJ2-3, with TRBD2 matching 11 bases. Germline V gene data show CDR1 as SGHVS and CDR2 as FQNEAQ. CDR3 length: 18 residues. V lost 0 bases and J lost 10; bases outside the gene matches: 15. In nucleotides, the CDR3 is TGTGCCAGCAGCTTAGCCTACCGACTAGCGGGGAGACACAGATCGCAGTATTTT. Its translation: CASSLAYRLAGRHRSQYF.

This chain joins TRBV29-1 and TRBJ2-3, with 7 bases lining up with TRBD1. The germline CDR1 and CDR2 sequences are SQVTM and ANQGSEA. CDR3 size: 15 residues. J was trimmed by 3 bases and V by 3 bases; bases with no gene match: 9. The CDR3 sequence: CSVDQQGFFTDTQYF. In DNA, the CDR3 is TGCAGCGTTGATCAACAGGGGTTTTTTACAGATACGCAGTATTTT.

The chain uses TRBV9 and TRBJ1-3, with D perhaps matching TRBD1 (6 bases). Trimming took off 0 bases at V and 3 bases at J, with 7 bases between the two ends. Germline assignment: CDR1 SGDLS and CDR2 YYNGEE. The CDR3 length is 14 residues. CDR3 loop: CASSVEGGGNTIYF. CDR3 nucleotide sequence: TGTGCCAGCAGCGTAGAAGGGGGTGGAAACACCATATATTTT.

The chain carries TRBV18 and TRBJ2-5; TRBD1 agrees at 8 bases. V dropped 3 bases and J dropped 2; count of bases not matched to a gene: 5. The CDR3 consists of 15 residues. Germline lookup yields CDR1 KGHSH and CDR2 LQKENI. Here the CDR3 DNA reads TGTGCCAGCTCACCGGGGACAGGAATACAAGAGACCCAGTACTTC. Translated: CASSPGTGIQETQYF.

This chain links TRBV10-1 with TRBJ2-3; weak D call: TRBD2 (7 bases). The CDR3 spans 16 residues. V dropped 3 bases and J dropped 1 base, with 14 bases sitting between them. Germline V gene data show CDR1 as WNHNN and CDR2 as SYGVQD (reference sequence). The DNA for the CDR3 is TGCGCCAGCAGTGATCCCGGGGGGCCTGGCACAGATACGCAGTATTTT. Protein: CASSDPGGPGTDTQYF.

A single count supports this clone. The J gene is TRBJ1-5, the V gene TRBV27; TRBD1 might be the D (5 bases). Per the germline V gene, CDR1 is MNHEY and CDR2 is SMNVEV (reference sequence). V shed 5 bases and J shed 5 bases, with 22 bases lying between them. The CDR3 has 17 amino acids. Here the CDR3 DNA reads TGTGCCAGCAGTCCGTTTAGCGGGGCTTCTCTGGATCAGCCCCAGCATTTT. The encoded protein is CASSPFSGASLDQPQHF.

The rearrangement uses TRBV18 and TRBJ2-1; 10 bases agree with TRBD1. The V segment lost 3 bases and the J segment 7 bases; nucleotides outside the gene matches: 0. This CDR3 comprises 13 residues. Germline values: CDR1 KGHSH, CDR2 LQKENI. CDR3 sequence reads: CASSPDRGNEQFF. DNA for the CDR3: TGTGCCAGCTCACCGGACAGGGGGAATGAGCAGTTCTTC.

A word on this clone: A junction end diverges from the germline sequence, so it may reflect a read error. The V call is TRBV7-9, the J call TRBJ2-3, with no clear D. Germline CDR1 reads SEHNR; CDR2 reads FQNEAQ (reference sequence). The CDR3 has 12 residues. This CDR3 reads CSSSPFSGTQYF. CDR3 sequence (DNA): TGTTCCAGCAGCCCTTTCTCGGGTACGCAGTATTTT. Full variable domain (outside the CDR3, taken from reference TRBV7-9 and TRBJ2-3): DTGVSQNPRHKITKRGQNVTFRCDPISEHNRLYWYRQTLGQGPEFLTYFQNEAQLEKSRLLSDRFSAERPKGSFSTLEIQRTEQGDSAMYLCSSSPFSGTQYFGPGTRLTVL.

The chain employs TRBV5-6 and TRBJ2-7; 9 bases are a match to TRBD1. This CDR3 is built from 16 residues. CDR1 and CDR2 (germline): SGHDT, YYEEEE. With 1 base clipped from V and 2 bases from J, the junction kept 7 bases outside the gene matches. The CDR3 DNA reads TGTGCCAGCAGCTTGCAAATCTGGGACAGGGCCTACGAGCAGTACTTC. Amino acids: CASSLQIWDRAYEQYF.

This clone was detected only once. This chain joins TRBV14 and TRBJ2-2; 10 nucleotides line up with TRBD2. Per germline, CDR1 SGHDN and CDR2 FVKESK. The CDR3 sequence is 16 residues long. V was pared by 8 bases and J by 3 bases, with 9 bases of the junction left unmatched. DNA for the CDR3: TGTGCCAGCTCCCCGTTTAGCGGGGGGTACACCGGGGAGCTGTTTTTT. Protein sequence: CASSPFSGGYTGELFF.

CDR3 in amino acids: CATSMEGRQVTPPTEQYF. The CDR3, as DNA: TGTGCCACCAGCATGGAGGGCAGGCAGGTAACTCCCCCTACCGAGCAGTACTTC. V usage is TRBV15 and J usage is TRBJ2-7; tentatively, D is TRBD2 (6 bases). The CDR3 length is 18 residues. Between the trimmed V and J ends, which lost 4 bases and 6 bases, there was a span of 28 bases. Germline-derived CDR1 and CDR2 are LNHNV and YYDKDF (reference sequence).

The chain employs TRBV4-2 and TRBJ1-2; 7 bases fit TRBD1. Losses at the gene ends were 5 bases for V and 10 bases for J; bases not matched to a gene: 7. Germline V gives CDR1 LGHNA, CDR2 YNFKEQ. The CDR3 totals 12 residues. Here the CDR3 reads CASSVGTAIYTF. CDR3 nucleotide sequence: TGTGCCAGCAGCGTGGGGACAGCCATCTACACCTTC.

The chain is built from TRBV18 and TRBJ1-5; the D is unclear. Germline CDR1 reads KGHSH; CDR2 reads LQKENI. The CDR3 runs to 16 residues. Deletions cut 3 bases from V and 7 bases from J, with 19 bases between. In DNA form, the CDR3 reads TGTGCCAGCTCACCGGGAGAGGGAGTACTCAGACAGCCCCAGCATTTT. Amino acids: CASSPGEGVLRQPQHF.

The rearrangement links TRBV18 to TRBJ1-2; TRBD1 matches at 8 bases. Looked up from germline, CDR1 is KGHSH and CDR2 is LQKENI. The CDR3 totals 15 residues. The V and J ends lost 3 bases and 4 bases, in that order; junction bases with no gene match: 7. In nucleotides, the CDR3 is TGTGCCAGCTCACCTGAGCAGGGGGCAGGCTATGGCTACACCTTC. Translated: CASSPEQGAGYGYTF.

The chain combines TRBV5-1 with TRBJ1-3; 8 positions match TRBD1. The trim removed 6 bases at V and 4 bases at J, leaving 9 bases unmatched. This CDR3 has 15 residues. Germline V gene data show CDR1 as SGHRS and CDR2 as YFSETQ. CDR3 DNA: TGCGCCAGCACGACGACAGGGGTAGACGGAAACACCATATATTTT. Protein sequence: CASTTTGVDGNTIYF.

The chain has TRBV10-1 and TRBJ2-5; 12 bases fit TRBD1. Trimming at V came to 6 bases and at J to 5 bases, leaving 7 bases not matched to a gene. The CDR3 extends over 15 amino acids. The germline gives CDR1 WNHNN, CDR2 SYGVQD (reference sequence). The CDR3 loop is CASSPGQGARETQYF. CDR3 sequence (DNA): TGCGCCAGCAGCCCGGGACAGGGGGCGCGGGAGACCCAGTACTTC.

The chain employs TRBV28 and TRBJ1-3; no definite D call. The CDR3 has 14 amino acids. Germline loops: CDR1 MDHEN, CDR2 SYDVKM. Trimming stripped 8 bases from V and 2 bases from J, with 13 bases between. The CDR3 DNA follows: TGTGCCAGCCGAACACCGGGGACTGGAAACACCATATATTTT. Translation: CASRTPGTGNTIYF.

The genes are TRBV7-2 and TRBJ1-1; possibly TRBD1 for D (5 bases). Per the germline V gene, CDR1 is SGHTA and CDR2 is FQGNSA. CDR3 length: 14 amino acids. V was clipped by 1 base and J by 4 bases, with 10 bases between them. The CDR3 loop reads CASSLGGWFTEAFF. The CDR3 bases are TGTGCCAGCAGCTTAGGGGGCTGGTTCACTGAAGCTTTCTTT.

This clone showed up just a few times. The chain recombines TRBV9 with TRBJ1-4; 8 nucleotides match TRBD1. Losses at the gene ends were 3 bases for V and 2 bases for J; bases not matched to a gene: 3. Germline loops: CDR1 SGDLS, CDR2 YYNGEE. CDR3 length: 15 residues. The DNA for the CDR3 is TGTGCCAGCAGCGCCCACAGGGGGACTAATGAAAAACTGTTTTTT. Translating gives CASSAHRGTNEKLFF. Drawing the rest from reference TRBV9 and TRBJ1-4, the complete variable domain is DSGVTQTPKHLITATGQRVTLRCSPRSGDLSVYWYQQSLDQGLQFLIQYYNGEERAKGNILERFSAQQFPDLHSELNLSSLELGDSALYFCASSAHRGTNEKLFFGSGTQLSVL.